This passage covers 6 T cell receptor beta chains from one sample sequenced in a study of cytomegalovirus exposure and HLA in healthy donors. Both 60 Vbeta primers and 13 Jbeta primers went into the PCR. This table comes from immunoSEQ multiplex PCR, and its TCRdb copy is limited to in-frame clones, with some not included. The repertoire holds about 98,000 clones, over 65% seen once, with roughly 2.6% in the top ten. Sequencing used PBMCs. The source of these receptors is a man between 35 and 55 years old in good health and CMV-seronegative.

The V gene is TRBV5-5, the J gene TRBJ1-5; 10 nucleotides agree with TRBD1. Germline values: CDR1 SGHKS, CDR2 YYEKEE (reference sequence). V was clipped by 4 bases and J by 11 bases; unmatched bases: 12. CDR3 length: 15 residues. The CDR3 spells CASSTRTGGSRTQHF. The DNA of the CDR3 is TGTGCCAGCAGCACGCGGACAGGGGGGAGTAGGACCCAGCATTTT. The whole variable domain, filled in from reference TRBV5-5 and TRBJ1-5, reads DAGVTQSPTHLIKTRGQQVTLRCSPISGHKSVSWYQQVLGQGPQFIFQYYEKEERGRGNFPDRFSARQFPNYSSELNVNALLLGDSALYLCASSTRTGGSRTQHFGDGTRLSIL.

V is TRBV7-2 and J is TRBJ2-7; D not certain. CDR1 and CDR2 from the germline V gene are SGHTA and FQGNSA. The CDR3 length is 14 residues. The V end lost 0 bases, the J end lost 2 bases, and 8 bases lay between the germline ends. The CDR3 here is CASSLAATTYEQYF. The CDR3 coding sequence is TGTGCCAGCAGCTTAGCGGCCACAACCTACGAGCAGTACTTC.

This rearrangement joins TRBV7-2 to TRBJ2-2; 9 bases line up with TRBD2. Germline V gene lookup returns CDR1 SGHTA and CDR2 FQGNSA. Trimming at V came to 4 bases and at J to 5 bases, leaving 8 bases not matched to a gene. The CDR3 covers 16 residues. The DNA for the CDR3 is TGTGCCAGCAGCTCACGGGGCGGGGGGGGAACCGGGGAGCTGTTTTTT. This encodes CASSSRGGGGTGELFF.

The chain uses TRBV19 and TRBJ1-6; TRBD1 aligns across 8 bases. Germline trimming cut 6 bases from V and 4 bases from J; bases unmatched to any gene: 14. Looked up from germline, CDR1 is LNHDA and CDR2 is SQIVND (reference sequence). This CDR3 spans 18 amino acids. In DNA form, the CDR3 reads TGTGCCAGTAGACGGGACAGGCCTTACCTGGGGTATAATTCACCCCTCCACTTT. Its translation: CASRRDRPYLGYNSPLHF.

This chain uses TRBV7-9 with TRBJ2-1, with D possibly being TRBD1 (5 bases). The CDR3 length is 14 residues. The V gene lost 2 bases and the J gene lost 8 bases, with 13 bases spanning the gap. Germline V gene lookup returns CDR1 SEHNR and CDR2 FQNEAQ (reference sequence). This chain's CDR3 is CASSLSTLGDEQFF. The CDR3 coding sequence is TGTGCCAGCAGCTTAAGCACCTTAGGGGATGAGCAGTTCTTC. Using reference TRBV7-9 and TRBJ2-1 for the parts outside the CDR3, the full variable domain is DTGVSQNPRHKITKRGQNVTFRCDPISEHNRLYWYRQTLGQGPEFLTYFQNEAQLEKSRLLSDRFSAERPKGSFSTLEIQRTEQGDSAMYLCASSLSTLGDEQFFGPGTRLTVL.

V is TRBV12-5 and J is TRBJ1-4; the D gene is possibly TRBD1 (5 bases). This CDR3 has 18 amino acids. Germline V gene sequence: CDR1 LGHNT, CDR2 FRNRAP. Trimming took off 1 base at V and 5 bases at J, with 20 bases between the two ends. CDR3 bases: TGTGCTAGTGGTTTGGGGTTGGGTGGGGCAGCTAAAAATGAAAAACTGTTTTTT. Its translation is CASGLGLGGAAKNEKLFF. Drawing the rest from reference TRBV12-5 and TRBJ1-4, the complete variable domain is DARVTQTPRHKVTEMGQEVTMRCQPILGHNTVFWYRQTMMQGLELLAYFRNRAPLDDSGMPKDRFSAEMPDATLATLKIQPSEPRDSAVYFCASGLGLGGAAKNEKLFFGSGTQLSVL.